Listed below are T cell receptor beta chains from one sample, sequenced in a study of a mutant IDH1 vaccine in newly diagnosed glioma. These receptors' antigens are unknown. This table comes from immunoSEQ multiplex PCR, and its TCRdb copy is limited to in-frame clones, with some not included. The data hold more than 40,000 clones, with 78% observed a single time. Material: PBMCs, obtained from a glioma patient whose treatment included an IDH1 peptide vaccine. The source of these receptors is a woman in her thirties or forties with glioma. Both conserved end residues are part of each CDR3. D genes are given only for firm matches. The listing skips clone size in some rows; elsewhere it reads once, few, many or a size class.

d_gene,j_gene,v_gene,abundance,CDR3nt,CDR3aa
-,TRBJ2-2,TRBV10-3,-,TGTGCCACTCGAACAGAAGACACCGGGGAGCTGTTTTTT,CATRTEDTGELFF
-,TRBJ1-6,TRBV6-6,-,TGTGCCAGCAGTAAGGACTTGGATTCACCCCTCCACTTT,CASSKDLDSPLHF
-,TRBJ2-6,TRBV5-4,-,TGTGCCAGCAGCTTTGGACAGTCTGGGGCCAACGTCCTGACTTTC,CASSFGQSGANVLTF
-,TRBJ1-5,TRBV19,few,TGTGCCAGTAGTCGACGGGATAGCAATCAGCCCCAGCATTTT,CASSRRDSNQPQHF
-,TRBJ1-5,TRBV28,-,TGTGCCAGCAGCTGGGGTTATCAGCCCCAGCATTTT,CASSWGYQPQHF
-,TRBJ1-1,TRBV27,-,TGTGCCAGCAGATTGGATTGGAGCACTGAAGCTTTCTTT,CASRLDWSTEAFF
-,TRBJ1-5,TRBV5-1,-,TGCGCCAGCAGCTTGGGGCAGGGAGGTCAGCCCCAGCATTTT,CASSLGQGGQPQHF
-,TRBJ2-5,TRBV6-5,-,TGTGCCAGCAGTTACCAGGGGGAGACCCAGTACTTC,CASSYQGETQYF
-,TRBJ2-2,TRBV11-2,-,TGTGCCAGCAGCCTGATGACAGGCCCTACCGGGGAGCTGTTTTTT,CASSLMTGPTGELFF
-,TRBJ2-3,TRBV15,-,TGTGCCACCAGCAGAGATATTGCAGCAGATACGCAGTATTTT,CATSRDIAADTQYF
-,TRBJ1-6,TRBV5-4,-,TGTGCCAGCAGCTCCGGAGGGGGGACGCTTAATTCACCCCTCCACTTT,CASSSGGGTLNSPLHF
-,TRBJ1-1,TRBV27,few,TGTGCCAGCAGTTCAAGACGGCGGACAGCACACATGAACACTGAAGCTTTCTTT,CASSSRRRTAHMNTEAFF
-,TRBJ2-3,TRBV9,-,TGTGCCAGCAGCGTAAACCGGGACCCCCCGCATACGCAGTATTTT,CASSVNRDPPHTQYF
-,TRBJ1-1,TRBV30,-,TGTGCCTGGAGTGTACTGTGGGGGTCTTCCTTATTACTGGGGGGAAGGACTGAAGCTTTCTTT,CAWSVLWGSSLLLGGRTEAFF
-,TRBJ1-1,TRBV7-8,-,TGTGCCAGCAGCTCCAGCCCCCGGGGAACTGAAGCTTTCTTT,CASSSSPRGTEAFF
-,TRBJ1-1,TRBV15,-,TGTGCCACCAGCAGAGATATGCGGGGCACTGAAGCTTTCTTT,CATSRDMRGTEAFF
-,TRBJ1-4,TRBV6-1,-,TGTGCCAGTAAAGCAGGGTTAACTAATGAAAAACTGTTTTTT,CASKAGLTNEKLFF
TRBD2,TRBJ2-1,TRBV18,once,TGTGCCAGCTCACCTATTAGCGGGGGGGATGAGCAGTTCTTC,CASSPISGGDEQFF
-,TRBJ1-6,TRBV7-2,-,TGTGCCAGCAGCCTCAATTTGGGCCGCCTCTCACCCCTCCACTTT,CASSLNLGRLSPLHF
-,TRBJ1-4,TRBV28,-,TGTGCCAGCAGTACGACCCTGCCCATCGAAAAACTGTTTTTT,CASSTTLPIEKLFF
-,TRBJ2-5,TRBV7-9,-,TGTGCCAGCAGCGCAGGGGAGACCCAGTACTTC,CASSAGETQYF
-,TRBJ2-3,TRBV4-2,once,TGTGCCAGCAGCCAAGATCGTGGATCGGATACGCAGTATTTT,CASSQDRGSDTQYF
-,TRBJ2-3,TRBV2,-,TGTGCCAGCAGTGAAGCCGGGACTAGCACAGATACGCAGTATTTT,CASSEAGTSTDTQYF
-,TRBJ2-3,TRBV4-2,-,TGTGCCAGCAGCCAAGATCGGCGGGCCTCAACAGGCGATACGCAGTATTTT,CASSQDRRASTGDTQYF
TRBD1,TRBJ1-6,TRBV9,-,TGTGCCAGCAGCGTACGGGACAGGGATTCACCCCTCCACTTT,CASSVRDRDSPLHF